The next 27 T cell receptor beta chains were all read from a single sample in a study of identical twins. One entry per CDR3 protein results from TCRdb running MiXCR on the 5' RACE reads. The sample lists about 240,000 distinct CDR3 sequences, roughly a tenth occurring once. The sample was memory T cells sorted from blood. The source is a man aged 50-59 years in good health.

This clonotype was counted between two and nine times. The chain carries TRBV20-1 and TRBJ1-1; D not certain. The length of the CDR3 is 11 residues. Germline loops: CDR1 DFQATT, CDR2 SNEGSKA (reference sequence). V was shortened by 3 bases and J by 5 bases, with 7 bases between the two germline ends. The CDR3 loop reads CSASIRTEAFF. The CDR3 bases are TGCAGTGCTAGTATTCGTACTGAAGCTTTCTTT.

DNA for the CDR3: TGCAGTGCTAGTGTAGGACAGGGGGCAACAGATACGCAGTATTTT. Protein product: CSASVGQGATDTQYF. The V and J genes are TRBV20-1 and TRBJ2-3, with 11 bases that match TRBD1. Germline V gives CDR1 DFQATT, CDR2 SNEGSKA (reference sequence). V shed 3 bases, J shed 3 bases, and the junction held 5 bases outside the gene matches. This CDR3 is built from 15 residues.

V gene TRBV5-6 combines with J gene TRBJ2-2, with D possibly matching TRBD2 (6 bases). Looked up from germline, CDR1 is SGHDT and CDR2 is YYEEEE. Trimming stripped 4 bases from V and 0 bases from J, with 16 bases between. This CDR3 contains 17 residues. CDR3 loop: CASSPAAGNANTGELFF. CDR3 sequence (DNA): TGTGCCAGCAGCCCAGCGGCGGGGAACGCGAACACCGGGGAGCTGTTTTTT.

This CDR3 is CASSYPTSRYEQYF. The CDR3 DNA follows: TGTGCCAGCAGTTACCCGACTAGCAGATACGAGCAGTACTTC. V usage is TRBV6-2 or TRBV6-3 and J usage is TRBJ2-7, with 7 nucleotides matching TRBD2. With V trimmed by 2 bases and J by 4 bases, 5 bases remained unmatched. Germline-derived CDR1 and CDR2 are MNHEY and SVGEGT. CDR3 length equals 14 residues.

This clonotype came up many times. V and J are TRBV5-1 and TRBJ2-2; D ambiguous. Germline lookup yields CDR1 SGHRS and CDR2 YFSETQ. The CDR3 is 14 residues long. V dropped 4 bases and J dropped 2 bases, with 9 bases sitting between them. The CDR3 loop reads CASSRGPNTGELFF. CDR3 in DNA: TGCGCCAGCAGCCGTGGCCCCAACACCGGGGAGCTGTTTTTT.

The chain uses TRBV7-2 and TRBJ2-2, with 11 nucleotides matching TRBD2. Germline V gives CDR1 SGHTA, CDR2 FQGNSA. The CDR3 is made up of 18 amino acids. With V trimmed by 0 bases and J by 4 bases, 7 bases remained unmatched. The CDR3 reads CASSLAPLAGGSTGELFF. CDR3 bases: TGTGCCAGCAGCTTAGCCCCCCTAGCGGGGGGCTCCACCGGGGAGCTGTTTTTT. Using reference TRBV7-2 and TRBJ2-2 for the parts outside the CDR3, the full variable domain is GAGVSQSPSNKVTEKGKDVELRCDPISGHTALYWYRQSLGQGLEFLIYFQGNSAPDKSGLPSDRFSAERTGGSVSTLTIQRTQQEDSAVYLCASSLAPLAGGSTGELFFGEGSRLTVL.

CDR3 nucleotides: TGCAGCGTTGTCCCGTTAAAGGAGACCCAGTACTTC. Encoded protein: CSVVPLKETQYF. The V call is TRBV29-1, the J call TRBJ2-5, with no clear D. The CDR3 runs to 12 residues. Trimming left V 4 bases short and J 5 bases short, with 11 bases between. In germline, CDR1 is SQVTM, CDR2 ANQGSEA.

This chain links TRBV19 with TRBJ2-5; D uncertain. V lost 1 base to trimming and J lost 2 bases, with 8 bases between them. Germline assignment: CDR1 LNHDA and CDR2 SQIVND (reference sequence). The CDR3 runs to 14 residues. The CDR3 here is CASSIGWEQETQYF. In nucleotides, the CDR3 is TGTGCCAGTAGTATAGGGTGGGAACAAGAGACCCAGTACTTC.

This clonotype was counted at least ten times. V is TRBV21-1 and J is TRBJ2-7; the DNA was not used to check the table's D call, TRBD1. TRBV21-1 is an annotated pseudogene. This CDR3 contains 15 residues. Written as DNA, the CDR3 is TGTGCCAGCAGTATCAGGGGAATGATCGCCTACGAGCAGTACTTC. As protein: CASSIRGMIAYEQYF.

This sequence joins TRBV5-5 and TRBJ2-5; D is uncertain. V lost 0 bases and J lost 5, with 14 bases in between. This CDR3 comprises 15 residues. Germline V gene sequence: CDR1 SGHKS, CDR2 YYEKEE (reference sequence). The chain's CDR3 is CASSLAIAALETQYF. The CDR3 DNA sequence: TGTGCCAGCAGCTTGGCCATCGCAGCCCTGGAGACCCAGTACTTC.

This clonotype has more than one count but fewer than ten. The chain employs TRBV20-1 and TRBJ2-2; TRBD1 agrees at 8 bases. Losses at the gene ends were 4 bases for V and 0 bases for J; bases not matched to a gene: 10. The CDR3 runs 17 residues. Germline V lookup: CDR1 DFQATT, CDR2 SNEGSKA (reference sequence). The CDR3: CSAKRTGLNANTGELFF. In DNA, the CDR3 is TGCAGTGCTAAAAGGACAGGGCTGAACGCGAACACCGGGGAGCTGTTTTTT.

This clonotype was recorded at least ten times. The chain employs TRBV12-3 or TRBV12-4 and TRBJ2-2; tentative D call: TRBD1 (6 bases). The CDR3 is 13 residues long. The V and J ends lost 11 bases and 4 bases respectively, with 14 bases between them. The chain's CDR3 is CAGTGSATGELFF. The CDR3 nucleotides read TGTGCCGGCACAGGGTCCGCCACCGGGGAGCTGTTTTTT.

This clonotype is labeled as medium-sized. The chain's CDR3 is CASSVDRGSPLHF. The CDR3 coding sequence is TGTGCCAGCAGTGTGGACAGGGGTTCACCCCTCCACTTT. This sequence joins TRBV7-2 and TRBJ1-6, with 9 bases identical to TRBD1. The CDR3 length is 13 residues. Trimming took 6 bases from V and 9 from J; bases not matched to a gene: 3. Germline V gene lookup returns CDR1 SGHTA and CDR2 FQGNSA.

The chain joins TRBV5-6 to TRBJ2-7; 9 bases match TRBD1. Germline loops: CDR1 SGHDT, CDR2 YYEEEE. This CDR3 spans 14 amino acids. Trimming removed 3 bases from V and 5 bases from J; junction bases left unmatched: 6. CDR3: CASSSATGGNEQYF. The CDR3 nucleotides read TGTGCCAGCAGCTCCGCAACAGGGGGCAACGAGCAGTACTTC. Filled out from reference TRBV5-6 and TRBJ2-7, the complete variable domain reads DAGVTQSPTHLIKTRGQQVTLRCSPKSGHDTVSWYQQALGQGPQFIFQYYEEEERQRGNFPDRFSGHQFPNYSSELNVNALLLGDSALYLCASSSATGGNEQYFGPGTRLTVT.

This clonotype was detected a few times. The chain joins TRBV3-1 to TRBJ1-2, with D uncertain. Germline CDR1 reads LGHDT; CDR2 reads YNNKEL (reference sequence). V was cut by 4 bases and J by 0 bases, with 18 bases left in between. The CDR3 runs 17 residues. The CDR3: CASSPVSLMGANYGYTF. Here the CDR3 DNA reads TGTGCCAGCAGCCCCGTTTCCCTTATGGGAGCTAACTATGGCTACACCTTC.

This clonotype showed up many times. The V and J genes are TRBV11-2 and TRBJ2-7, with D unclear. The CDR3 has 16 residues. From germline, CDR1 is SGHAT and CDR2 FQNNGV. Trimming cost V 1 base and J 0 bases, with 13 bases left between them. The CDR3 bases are TGTGCCAGCAGCTTAGTTCCAGGCGATAACTCCTACGAGCAGTACTTC. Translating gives CASSLVPGDNSYEQYF.

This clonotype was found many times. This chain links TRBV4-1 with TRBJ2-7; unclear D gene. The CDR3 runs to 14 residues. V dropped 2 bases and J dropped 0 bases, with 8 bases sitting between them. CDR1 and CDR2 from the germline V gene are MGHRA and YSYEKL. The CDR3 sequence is CASSQSPSSYEQYF. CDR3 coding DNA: TGCGCCAGCAGCCAATCTCCGAGCTCCTACGAGCAGTACTTC.

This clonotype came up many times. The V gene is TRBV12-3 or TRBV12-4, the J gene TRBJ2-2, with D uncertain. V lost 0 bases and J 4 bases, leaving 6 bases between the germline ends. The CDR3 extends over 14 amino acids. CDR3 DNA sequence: TGTGCCAGCAGTTTAGCGGGCCCCACCGGGGAGCTGTTTTTT. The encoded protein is CASSLAGPTGELFF.

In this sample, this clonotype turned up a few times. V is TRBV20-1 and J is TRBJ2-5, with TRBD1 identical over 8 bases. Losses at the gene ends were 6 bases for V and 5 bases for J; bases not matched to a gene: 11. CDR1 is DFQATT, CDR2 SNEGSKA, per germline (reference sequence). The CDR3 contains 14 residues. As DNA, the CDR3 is TGCAGTGCGACGGAGGCAGGGGGCTGGGAGACCCAGTACTTC. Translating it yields CSATEAGGWETQYF.

The CDR3 protein is CSARRQELGELFF. CDR3 coding DNA: TGCAGTGCTAGAAGACAGGAACTCGGGGAGCTGTTTTTT. The rearrangement joins TRBV20-1 to TRBJ2-2; D perhaps matches TRBD1 (6 bases). Trimming took off 2 bases at V and 7 bases at J, with 11 bases between the two ends. Germline V gives CDR1 DFQATT, CDR2 SNEGSKA (reference sequence). This CDR3 spans 13 amino acids.

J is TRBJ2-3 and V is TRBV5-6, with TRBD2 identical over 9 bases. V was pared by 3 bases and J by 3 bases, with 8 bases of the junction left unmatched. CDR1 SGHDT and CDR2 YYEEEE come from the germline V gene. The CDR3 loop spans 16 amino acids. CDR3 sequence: CASSSIGLARTDTQYF. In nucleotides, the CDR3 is TGTGCCAGCAGCTCGATAGGACTAGCGAGGACAGATACGCAGTATTTT.

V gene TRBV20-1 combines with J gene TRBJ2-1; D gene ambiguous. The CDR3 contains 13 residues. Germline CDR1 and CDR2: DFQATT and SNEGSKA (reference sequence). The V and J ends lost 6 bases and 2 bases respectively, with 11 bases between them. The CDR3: CSAPLGPYNEQFF. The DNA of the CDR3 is TGCAGTGCCCCCTTAGGGCCCTACAATGAGCAGTTCTTC.

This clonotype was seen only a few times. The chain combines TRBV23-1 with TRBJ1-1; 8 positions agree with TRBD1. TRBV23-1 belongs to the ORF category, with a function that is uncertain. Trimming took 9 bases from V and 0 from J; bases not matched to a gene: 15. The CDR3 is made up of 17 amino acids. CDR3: CASSPNRGTSLNTEAFF. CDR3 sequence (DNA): TGCGCCAGTTCACCTAACAGGGGGACGTCCTTGAACACTGAAGCTTTCTTT.

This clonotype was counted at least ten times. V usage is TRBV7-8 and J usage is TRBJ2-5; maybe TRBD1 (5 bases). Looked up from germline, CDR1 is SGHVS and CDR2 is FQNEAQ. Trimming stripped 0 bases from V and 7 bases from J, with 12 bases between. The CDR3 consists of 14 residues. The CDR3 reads CASSLAWGKGTQYF. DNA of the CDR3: TGTGCCAGCAGCTTAGCGTGGGGCAAAGGGACCCAGTACTTC.

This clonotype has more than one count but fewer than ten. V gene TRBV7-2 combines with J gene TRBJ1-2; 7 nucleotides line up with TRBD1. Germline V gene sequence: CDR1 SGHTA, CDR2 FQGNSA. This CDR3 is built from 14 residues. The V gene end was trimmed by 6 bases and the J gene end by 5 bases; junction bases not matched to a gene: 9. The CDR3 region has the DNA TGTGCCAGCAGGGCGACAGGGACGCGGTATGGCTACACCTTC. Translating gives CASRATGTRYGYTF.

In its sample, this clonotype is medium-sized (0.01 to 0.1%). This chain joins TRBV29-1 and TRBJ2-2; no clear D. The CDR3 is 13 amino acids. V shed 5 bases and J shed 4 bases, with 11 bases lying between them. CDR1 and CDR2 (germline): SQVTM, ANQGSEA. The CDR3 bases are TGCAGCGTTCCTTTCCGCGGCACCGGGGAGCTGTTTTTT. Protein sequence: CSVPFRGTGELFF.

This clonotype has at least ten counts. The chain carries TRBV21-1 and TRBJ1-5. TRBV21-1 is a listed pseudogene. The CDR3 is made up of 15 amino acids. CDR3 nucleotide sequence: TGTGCCAGCAGCAAAGCCGGAGGGGAAGCTCAGCCCCAGCATTTT. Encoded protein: CASSKAGGEAQPQHF.